The sequence of this TCR beta chain was determined in a study of shared clonotypes between healthy human individuals. Whole-study context: Plates per donor: three CD4 naive, three CD4 memory, two CD8 naive, one CD8 memory.

General study points: Read depth was anticipated to influence clonotype sharing among donors.

As to this clone: The antigen remains unidentified.

The table came from immunoSEQ multiplex PCR; TCRdb's copy has only in-frame clones and leaves some out. This table holds approximately 340,000 clones, around 79% found once. This receptor was taken from a man younger than 40 in good health. The sample comprised memory CD4+ T cells sorted from blood. Sample subset: CD45RA-negative fraction.

The CDR3, as DNA: TGCGCCAGCAGTGACTTGTCTAGCGGGAACACCGGGGAGCTGTTTTTT. Translating it yields CASSDLSSGNTGELFF. The rearrangement joins TRBV10-1 to TRBJ2-2; 7 positions agree with TRBD2. V was clipped by 3 bases and J by 1 base; unmatched bases: 5. Germline loops: CDR1 WNHNN, CDR2 SYGVQD (reference sequence). This CDR3 region has 16 residues.